This passage covers 3 T cell receptor beta chains from one sample sequenced in a study of shared clonotypes between healthy human individuals. The protocol was immunoSEQ multiplex PCR, while the TCRdb copy is restricted to in-frame clones and leaves out a portion. The data contain about 700,000 clones, around two thirds of them singletons. The sample comprised memory CD4+ T cells sorted from blood. Subset reported: CD45RA-negative fraction. These receptors came from a woman under 40 in good health.

The chain employs TRBV30 and TRBJ2-1; D gene ambiguous. Trimming stripped 2 bases from V and 5 bases from J, with 16 bases between. The CDR3 has 15 residues. CDR1 is GTSNPN and CDR2 is SVGIG in the germline V gene (reference sequence). The CDR3 is CAWSPPGYQNNEQFF. The CDR3 DNA is TGTGCCTGGAGTCCCCCCGGGTATCAAAACAATGAGCAGTTCTTC.

This CDR3 reads CASSLAREGVAFF. CDR3 in DNA: TGCGCCAGCAGCTTGGCAAGGGAGGGGGTAGCTTTCTTT. V usage is TRBV5-1 and J usage is TRBJ1-1; D is perhaps TRBD1 (6 bases). This CDR3 has 13 amino acids. V lost 0 bases and J lost 10, with 13 bases in between. Germline CDR1 is SGHRS and CDR2 is YFSETQ.

The chain joins TRBV7-2 to TRBJ1-2; D gene uncertain. Germline-derived CDR1 and CDR2 are SGHTA and FQGNSA. The CDR3 loop spans 14 amino acids. Trimming pared 1 base from V and 2 bases from J, leaving 8 bases between. CDR3 bases: TGTGCCAGCAGCTTAGGCAGATTAAACTATGGCTACACCTTC. Its protein is CASSLGRLNYGYTF.